This T cell receptor (beta chain) was obtained from a study of T cell responses to AZD1222 COVID-19 vaccine. Profiling relied on immunoSEQ multiplex PCR, and the TCRdb table lists in-frame clones only, not all of them. This repertoire shows approximately 60,000 clones, over 70% found once; its top ten account for over 12%. Germline V lookup: CDR1 SGHVS, CDR2 FQNEAQ. The junction had 11 bases not matched to a gene; V was cut back by 3 bases and J by 4 bases. The CDR3 totals 16 residues. Source: peripheral blood, taken on day 0 of AZD1222 vaccination. V is TRBV7-8 and J is TRBJ1-2; the match to TRBD1 covers 7 bases. The TCR comes from an adult in good health. The CDR3 sequence is CASSFHPQGGTYGYTF. The CDR3 nucleotides read TGTGCCAGCAGCTTCCACCCCCAGGGGGGGACCTATGGCTACACCTTC.